These 5 T cell receptor beta chains originate from one sample sequenced in a study of blood T cell repertoires in COVID-19. Assay: immunoSEQ multiplex PCR; the TCRdb copy retains only in-frame clones and omits some. The sample comprises around 280,000 clones, 86% of which are singletons, and less than 2.5% rests with the top ten. Specimen: peripheral blood. All receptors derive from a woman aged 25-40 years who had recovered from COVID-19.

The CDR3 protein is CASSQDGLAGDGFF. The CDR3 nucleotides are TGCGCCAGCAGCCAAGACGGACTAGCGGGAGACGGGTTCTTC. The rearrangement uses TRBV4-1 and TRBJ2-1; 13 bases are a match to TRBD2. The CDR3 totals 14 residues. The J segment lost 15 bases and the V segment lost 0 bases, leaving 5 bases of the junction unmatched. CDR1 and CDR2 from the germline V gene are MGHRA and YSYEKL.

Written as DNA, the CDR3 is TGTGCCAGCAGCAACCGGGACAGGGTCAAGGCTGAGCAGTTCTTC. It codes for CASSNRDRVKAEQFF. The V call is TRBV9, the J call TRBJ2-1; 9 nucleotides line up with TRBD1. This CDR3 contains 15 residues. Germline values: CDR1 SGDLS, CDR2 YYNGEE. Losses at the gene ends were 4 bases for V and 9 bases for J; bases not matched to a gene: 11.

The genes are TRBV30 and TRBJ1-5; D gene uncertain. V dropped 0 bases and J dropped 2 bases, with 8 bases sitting between them. Germline V lookup: CDR1 GTSNPN, CDR2 SVGIG (reference sequence). The CDR3 contains 14 residues. CDR3: CAWSVGRGNQPQHF. In nucleotides, the CDR3 is TGTGCCTGGAGTGTTGGCCGGGGCAATCAGCCCCAGCATTTT.

The genes are TRBV28 and TRBJ1-6, with TRBD1 as a possible D gene (5 bases). Germline lookup yields CDR1 MDHEN and CDR2 SYDVKM. V was pared by 3 bases and J by 14 bases, with 11 bases between. The CDR3 is 12 residues long. CDR3 loop: CASSFQGMTLHF. In DNA form, the CDR3 reads TGTGCCAGCAGTTTTCAGGGTATGACCCTCCACTTT.

The chain has TRBV23-1 and TRBJ1-1, with TRBD1 as a possible D gene (5 bases). TRBV23-1 is flagged as an ORF with uncertain function. The V end was cut by 7 bases, the J end by 3 bases, with 12 bases between. The CDR3 contains 13 residues. The CDR3 DNA reads as TGCGCCAGCATCAGGGATGGGGACACTGAAGCTTTCTTT. Residues: CASIRDGDTEAFF.